This T cell receptor (beta chain) was sequenced during a study of T cell responses to AZD1222 COVID-19 vaccine (dated by TCRdb to the early 2020s). General notes on the study: Because spike-specific TCR depth and breadth did not differ between the two schedules, AZD1222 recipients who got a second dose at roughly 4 weeks were pooled with those who got a second dose at roughly 12 weeks. Trial participants were enrolled into age subgroups of 18-55, 56-69 and 70-plus years, which contained 148, 28 and 57 TCR-sequenced participants, respectively. A total of roughly 240 trial participants underwent TCR sequencing, of whom 207 received two doses of AZD1222 and around 25 received two doses of the MenACWY control vaccine.

With regard to this clone: Its antigen is unknown. Base-call qualities are not available, and no considerably larger clone is one nucleotide away. Distinct nucleotide sequences in the sample also encode this CDR3.

The label giving this sample's time point can be read as: baseline before first vaccination. Vaccinee samples came from UK trials COV001 and COV002, including a single-blind randomized controlled phase 2/3 trial of AZD1222 (ChAdOx1 nCoV-19) in healthy adults. For TCRbeta chain sequencing, PBMC samples from trial participants were taken at day 0 and at day 28 after the second dose. The trim is 0 bases for V and 5 bases for J, with a gap of 8 bases between the germline ends. The CDR3 holds 13 amino acids from the cysteine to the phenylalanine. The read is trimmed to its CDR3 DNA, 39 bases read in frame from base 1. Reading the germline V gene (reference sequence) gives CDR1 GTSNPN and CDR2 SVGIG. The study at large found these results: Vaccine-associated CD4 TCRs spanned the whole spike protein, with dominant responses in regions 160-218 and 743-854. Conclusions about previously exposed vaccinees are limited, since just a handful of AZD1222 recipients were seropositive for SARS-CoV-2 at baseline. Because no day 14 peak-response samples were available, repertoires were characterized only after the peak T cell response. Reportedly, close to half of the unique spike-specific TCRs recognized epitopes lying outside the regions that are mutated in the B.1.351 and B.1.1.7 variants. After two AZD1222 doses, spike-specific TCR breadth and depth were significantly higher than at day 0 and than in MenACWY recipients. Participants were mostly white British, with more females than males. The authors suggested clonal diversity may have been underestimated. In the small 56-69-year group, the increase in depth fell short of significance, most likely because of low power.

The CDR3 regions of human TCRbeta chains were analyzed by immunosequencing. Per the original workflow: TCRs in the repertoires were matched against a reference library of SARS-CoV-2-specific TCRs that had been generated with the MIRA antigen-specificity platform. Breadth was defined as the fraction of unique TCRs that were SARS-CoV-2-associated, and depth was defined as the fraction of total T cells that were SARS-CoV-2-associated. Using the MIRA data, every spike-specific TCR was mapped to the spike region that the TCR reacted to and assigned to either a CD4 or a CD8 class. Log10-transformed breadth and depth values were compared by one-way ANOVA with Sidak's multiple comparisons tests. What TCRdb holds here is the immuneACCESS table cut down to in-frame rearrangements. Part of the clones is not present; checked against another copy, under half of the missing clones reflect an unresolved V gene, and the others are unexplained. That table is the source of V, J and clone size, and D and trimming were worked out from the DNA. Counted in this sample were some 120,000 clones; about nine tenths of them appeared once. The ten largest clones add up to approximately 1.5% of the sample.

Sequenced here: peripheral blood, sampled on day 0 of AZD1222 vaccination. This receptor was obtained from an adult in good health. The sequence is built from TRBV30 and TRBJ1-5; tentative D gene TRBD1, with 6 bases matching. The encoded CDR3 is CAWSVRGDQPQHF. Read as DNA, the sequence is TGTGCCTGGAGTGTAAGGGGGGATCAGCCCCAGCATTTT.